This entry features one TCR beta chain sequence. The antigen is unknown. PCR was performed using 60 Vbeta and 13 Jbeta primers. Data came from immunoSEQ multiplex PCR; TCRdb stores just in-frame clones and leaves some out. The repertoire holds roughly 190,000 clones, with over 60% as singletons. The ends were cut back, 4 bases at V and 0 bases at J, with 6 bases in the middle. The CDR3 is 13 amino acids. Germline V gene data show CDR1 as GTSNPN and CDR2 as SVGIG (reference sequence). This specimen comes from a study of cytomegalovirus exposure and HLA in healthy donors. Turning to the study itself: Of the donors genotyped, approximately 410 in all, over 80% fell in the Caucasian-associated ancestry cluster.

Study results and caveats: For most TCR sequences rarity was the rule, although some public TCRs occurred in many donors.

The source material was PBMCs. This sequence originates from a woman in her thirties in good health and CMV-seropositive. J is TRBJ2-2 and V is TRBV30, with D unresolved. As DNA, the CDR3 is TGTGCCTGGACCCAGTCGAACACCGGGGAGCTGTTTTTT. This translates into CAWTQSNTGELFF.